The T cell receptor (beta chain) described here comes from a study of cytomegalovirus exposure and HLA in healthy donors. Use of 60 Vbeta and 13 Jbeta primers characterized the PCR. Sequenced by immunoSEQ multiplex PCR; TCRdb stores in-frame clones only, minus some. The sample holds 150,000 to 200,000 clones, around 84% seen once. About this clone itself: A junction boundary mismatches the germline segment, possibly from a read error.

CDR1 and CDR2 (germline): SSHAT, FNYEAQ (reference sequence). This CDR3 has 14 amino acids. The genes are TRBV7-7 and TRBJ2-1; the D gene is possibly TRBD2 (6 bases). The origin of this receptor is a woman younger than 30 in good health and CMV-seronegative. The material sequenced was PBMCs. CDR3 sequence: CASSPIRDWNEQFF. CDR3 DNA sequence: TGTGCTAGCAGCCCCATTCGGGACTGGAATGAGCAGTTCTTC.